This is a list of T cell receptor beta chains from one sample in a study of T cell repertoires in cytomegalovirus infection. For these TCRs, the target antigens are not known. TCRdb recomputed calls from the reads with MiXCR, one row per CDR3 protein. The sample lists around 300,000 distinct CDR3 sequences, more than 20% seen once, with about an eighth in the top ten. The sample was cultured PBMCs, taken from culture after CMV antigen stimulation. The receptors originated from a human donor in good health (CMV status not recorded). Some clones in this sample may be carry-over from other donors' samples. The CDR3 runs from the conserved cysteine through the conserved F or W. The order of the fields is D gene, clone size, J gene, V gene, CDR3 protein, CDR3 DNA. D genes are given only for firm matches. The listing skips clone size in some rows; elsewhere it reads once, few, many or a size class.

. | few | TRBJ2-3 | TRBV11-2 | CASSFKDLLYTDTQYF | TGTGCCAGCAGCTTTAAGGATCTTCTATACACAGATACGCAGTATTTT
. | . | TRBJ2-6 | TRBV7-2 | CASSLTGGLSGANVLTF | TGTGCCAGCAGCCTAACTGGTGGCCTCTCTGGGGCCAACGTCCTGACTTTC
. | few | TRBJ1-2 | TRBV19 | CASSITQATGYTF | TGTGCCAGTAGTATCACGCAGGCTACTGGCTACACCTTC
. | . | TRBJ1-2 | TRBV28 | CASTPRGRALYGYTF | TGTGCCAGCACCCCGCGGGGTAGGGCTCTCTATGGCTACACCTTC
. | . | TRBJ2-2 | TRBV6-2/TRBV6-3 | CASSSEMGAIGELFF | TGTGCCAGCAGTTCGGAGATGGGGGCGATCGGGGAGCTGTTTTTT
. | few | TRBJ2-5 | TRBV7-2 | CASSLEESETQYF | TGTGCCAGCAGCTTAGAGGAGTCCGAGACCCAGTACTTC
. | few | TRBJ1-6 | TRBV9 | CASSVVGGSSPLHF | TGTGCCAGCAGCGTCGTTGGGGGTTCGTCACCCCTCCACTTT
. | . | TRBJ2-7 | TRBV20-1 | CSATDAAYEQYF | TGCAGTGCTACGGACGCGGCCTACGAGCAGTACTTC
TRBD1 | many | TRBJ1-1 | TRBV7-2 | CASSPSTGLVAFF | TGTGCCAGCAGCCCCTCGACAGGGTTGGTAGCTTTCTTT
. | few | TRBJ2-5 | TRBV7-2 | CASTLLPGAQETQYF | TGTGCCAGCACGCTCTTACCCGGGGCCCAAGAGACCCAGTACTTC
. | . | TRBJ1-2 | TRBV12-3/TRBV12-4 | CASSFGGMANGYTF | TGTGCCAGCAGTTTTGGGGGGATGGCTAATGGCTACACCTTC
TRBD2 | few | TRBJ2-1 | TRBV20-1 | CSAKRLAGVIEQFF | TGCAGTGCAAAGCGACTAGCGGGAGTTATTGAGCAGTTCTTC
TRBD1 | few | TRBJ1-5 | TRBV19 | CASSIGQGNQPQHF | TGTGCCAGTAGTATCGGACAGGGCAATCAGCCCCAGCATTTT
TRBD2 | few | TRBJ2-5 | TRBV20-1 | CSATSGRAGETQYF | TGCAGTGCTACTAGCGGGAGGGCCGGAGAGACCCAGTACTTC
TRBD2 | few | TRBJ2-1 | TRBV11-3 | CASSLDGSGSGNEQFF | TGTGCCAGCAGCTTAGATGGAAGCGGGAGCGGCAATGAGCAGTTCTTC
TRBD2 | few | TRBJ2-7 | TRBV27 | CASSTTGTSISHEQYF | TGTGCCAGCAGTACAACCGGGACTAGTATTTCCCACGAGCAGTACTTC
TRBD1 | . | TRBJ1-2 | TRBV11-2 | CASSLVQGAYGYTF | TGTGCCAGCAGCTTAGTCCAGGGGGCGTATGGCTACACCTTC
. | many | TRBJ2-7 | TRBV7-2 | CASSWARGSGEQYF | TGTGCCAGCAGCTGGGCTAGGGGGTCGGGCGAGCAGTACTTC
TRBD2 | . | TRBJ2-1 | TRBV20-1 | CSARGPSGWGNEQFF | TGCAGTGCTAGGGGGCCTAGCGGGTGGGGCAATGAGCAGTTCTTC
. | few | TRBJ2-1 | TRBV7-2 | CASSTDWYNEQFF | TGTGCCAGCAGCACGGACTGGTACAATGAGCAGTTCTTC
TRBD2 | . | TRBJ2-1 | TRBV10-3 | CAIRDSGSNYNEQFF | TGTGCCATCAGGGATAGCGGGAGTAACTACAATGAGCAGTTCTTC
. | . | TRBJ1-2 | TRBV4-1 | CASSQVSGRPTNYGYTF | TGCGCCAGCAGCCAAGTTAGTGGGCGCCCAACTAACTATGGCTACACCTTC
. | . | TRBJ1-1 | TRBV19 | CASSIGVRLNTEAFF | TGTGCCAGTAGTATAGGCGTCAGACTAAACACTGAAGCTTTCTTT
. | few | TRBJ1-3 | TRBV9 | CASSPQQGSGNTIYF | TGTGCCAGCAGCCCACAACAGGGATCTGGAAACACCATATATTTT
. | . | TRBJ1-6 | TRBV14 | CASSQDPGGYSPLHF | TGTGCCAGCAGCCAAGATCCCGGAGGGTATTCACCCCTCCACTTT
TRBD1 | few | TRBJ2-1 | TRBV19 | CASSISGGAGNEQFF | TGTGCCAGTAGTATTTCAGGGGGCGCAGGTAATGAGCAGTTCTTC
TRBD1 | . | TRBJ2-2 | TRBV7-3 | CASRPQGDGGELFF | TGTGCCAGCAGACCACAGGGGGATGGCGGGGAGCTGTTTTTT
. | few | TRBJ1-2 | TRBV25-1 | CASSAGRVPSGGYTF | TGTGCCAGCAGTGCGGGGAGGGTCCCGTCCGGTGGCTACACCTTC
. | once | TRBJ1-5 | TRBV24-1 | CATSASGVNQPQHF | TGTGCCACCAGTGCTTCGGGGGTCAATCAGCCCCAGCATTTT
TRBD2 | many | TRBJ2-7 | TRBV6-1 | CASSPPTSGVSYEQYF | TGTGCCAGCAGTCCGCCGACTAGCGGGGTCTCCTACGAGCAGTACTTC
. | many | TRBJ1-1 | TRBV20-1 | CSARDLGGSNTEAFF | TGCAGTGCTAGAGACCTCGGTGGGTCGAACACTGAAGCTTTCTTT
TRBD2 | few | TRBJ2-1 | TRBV18 | CASSPGGLAGGDEQFF | TGTGCCAGCTCACCTGGGGGACTAGCTGGGGGAGATGAGCAGTTCTTC